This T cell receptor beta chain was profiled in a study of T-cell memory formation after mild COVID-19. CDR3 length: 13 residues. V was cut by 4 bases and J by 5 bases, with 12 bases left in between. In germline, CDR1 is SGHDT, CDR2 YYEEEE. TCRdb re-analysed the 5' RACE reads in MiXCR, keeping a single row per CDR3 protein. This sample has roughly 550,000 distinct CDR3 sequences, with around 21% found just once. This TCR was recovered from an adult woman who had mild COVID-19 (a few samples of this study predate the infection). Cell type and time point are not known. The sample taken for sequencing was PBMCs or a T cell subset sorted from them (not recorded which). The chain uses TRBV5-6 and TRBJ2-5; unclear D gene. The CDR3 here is CASSQVSSETQYF. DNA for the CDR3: TGTGCCAGCAGCCAGGTTTCAAGTGAGACCCAGTACTTC.